The table lists the clone carrying this T cell receptor (beta chain) with many counts. Using a J-beta primer mix together with a sample-barcoded 5' primer, a second PCR was run for about 7 to 12 cycles. TCRdb re-derived calls from the 5' RACE reads in MiXCR, one entry per CDR3 protein. This sample has some 940,000 distinct CDR3 sequences; about 27% occur once, and the top ten carry about 9.4%. The sample comes from a study of blood T cells in healthy people across ages. In germline, CDR1 is SQVTM, CDR2 ANQGSEA. The V end lost 4 bases, the J end lost 0 bases, and 7 bases lay between the germline ends. The CDR3 extends over 14 amino acids. These data also featured in a second study, about T cells of mothers and their children. Per that study: Mother-child pairs who were related displayed a slightly higher overlap than unrelated pairs, a difference that was non-significant.

The chain uses TRBV29-1 and TRBJ2-6; D ambiguous. This clonotype was sampled from a woman in her forties in good health. Sequencing was done on a sample of blood. The CDR3 sequence is CSVAVSSGANVLTF. In nucleotides, the CDR3 is TGCAGCGTTGCGGTGAGCTCTGGGGCCAACGTCCTGACTTTC. Supplemented by reference TRBV29-1 and TRBJ2-6, the full variable domain reads SAVISQKPSRDICQRGTSLTIQCQVDSQVTMMFWYRQQPGQSLTLIATANQGSEATYESGFVIDKFPISRPNLTFSTLTVSNMSPEDSSIYLCSVAVSSGANVLTFGAGSRLTVL.